These 10 T cell receptor beta chains were sequenced from one sample in a study of control samples from healthy donors and cancer patients. Libraries were prepared by immunoSEQ multiplex PCR; TCRdb keeps only in-frame clonotypes and omits some of them. The table includes about 27,000 clones, approximately 91% detected once. The sample comprised PBMCs. Receptors originate from a man aged 50 to 59 with lung cancer.

V and J are TRBV7-3 and TRBJ2-3; 13 nucleotides align to TRBD2. With V trimmed by 4 bases and J by 4 bases, 8 bases remained unmatched. Germline lookup yields CDR1 SGHTA and CDR2 FQGTGA. This CDR3 region has 17 residues. The CDR3 loop is CASSSQGTSGAADTQYF. In DNA form, the CDR3 reads TGTGCCAGCAGCTCTCAGGGGACTAGCGGGGCCGCAGATACGCAGTATTTT.

This clone was counted a few times. The V and J genes are TRBV5-4 and TRBJ2-2, with 7 nucleotides matching TRBD1. The CDR3 covers 15 residues. Germline loops: CDR1 SGHNT, CDR2 YYREEE (reference sequence). The trim removed 1 base at V and 4 bases at J, leaving 4 bases unmatched. The CDR3 DNA is TGTGCCAGCAGCTTGCGGACAGGACCCACCGGGGAGCTGTTTTTT. Protein product: CASSLRTGPTGELFF.

CDR3 DNA: TGTGCCAGCAGTTATGGGTCGAGTTTGAGCAAGAATACGCAGTATTTT. Its protein product is CASSYGSSLSKNTQYF. The J gene is TRBJ2-3, the V gene TRBV6-2 or TRBV6-3; D uncertain. The CDR3 covers 16 residues. Germline V gives CDR1 MNHEY, CDR2 SVGEGT. V was trimmed by 3 bases and J by 7 bases, leaving 20 bases between them.

J is TRBJ1-1 and V is TRBV10-3; D perhaps matches TRBD1 (6 bases). CDR1 ENHRY and CDR2 SYGVKD come from the germline V gene. V was trimmed by 5 bases and J by 1 base, leaving 20 bases between them. This CDR3 spans 17 amino acids. The CDR3 DNA follows: TGTGCCATCAGTTCCGGGACGCAGGACAGCGAGAACACTGAAGCTTTCTTT. It translates to CAISSGTQDSENTEAFF.

This clone occurred once. The V and J genes are TRBV5-1 and TRBJ2-1; TRBD1 aligns across 9 bases. The CDR3 has 14 amino acids. Germline V gives CDR1 SGHRS, CDR2 YFSETQ. The trim removed 4 bases at V and 5 bases at J, leaving 4 bases unmatched. The CDR3 region is CASSPGQGHNEQFF. In DNA, the CDR3 is TGCGCCAGCAGCCCCGGACAGGGGCACAATGAGCAGTTCTTC.

The rearrangement links TRBV7-9 to TRBJ1-2; D is unclear. This CDR3 has 13 residues. Germline V gene lookup returns CDR1 SEHNR and CDR2 FQNEAQ (reference sequence). V was clipped by 5 bases and J by 4 bases, with 11 bases between them. The CDR3 here is CASSPQTFYGYTF. CDR3 bases: TGTGCCAGCAGCCCTCAGACGTTCTATGGCTACACCTTC.

V and J are TRBV10-3 and TRBJ2-1; 9 bases match TRBD1. Germline CDR1 and CDR2: ENHRY and SYGVKD. This CDR3 is 14 amino acids long. V shed 8 bases, J shed 6 bases, and the junction held 8 bases outside the gene matches. CDR3 in DNA: TGTGCCATCGGCGACAGGGGGGGGTCCAATGAGCAGTTCTTC. It encodes CAIGDRGGSNEQFF.

The chain recombines TRBV5-1 with TRBJ1-4; D not certain. V was trimmed by 0 bases and J by 10 bases, leaving 16 bases between them. Germline CDR1 reads SGHRS; CDR2 reads YFSETQ. This CDR3 region has 15 residues. The CDR3 reads CASSLGEVVGGKLFF. CDR3 DNA sequence: TGCGCCAGCAGCTTGGGAGAGGTAGTTGGAGGAAAACTGTTTTTT. Filled out from reference TRBV5-1 and TRBJ1-4, the complete variable domain reads KAGVTQTPRYLIKTRGQQVTLSCSPISGHRSVSWYQQTPGQGLQFLFEYFSETQRNKGNFPGRFSGRQFSNSRSEMNVSTLELGDSALYLCASSLGEVVGGKLFFGSGTQLSVL.

V is TRBV3-1 (or the pseudogene TRBV3-2) and J is TRBJ2-7, with D possibly being TRBD1 or TRBD2 (7 bases each). The CDR3 covers 20 residues. V was cut by 3 bases and J by 0 bases, with 27 bases left in between. The germline gives CDR1 LGHDT, CDR2 YNNKEL (reference sequence). Written as DNA, the CDR3 is TGTGCCAGCAGCCATGGGGTTGGGTCGGTGGGAGGGGGCCTCTCCTACGAGCAGTACTTC. Its translation: CASSHGVGSVGGGLSYEQYF.

This clone is large in the sample. The rearrangement joins TRBV7-2 to TRBJ2-2, with TRBD1 identical over 9 bases. CDR1 SGHTA and CDR2 FQGNSA come from the germline V gene. V dropped 6 bases and J dropped 1; count of bases not matched to a gene: 0. The CDR3 runs 14 residues. The CDR3 DNA is TGTGCCAGCAGGGACAGGGGGAACACCGGGGAGCTGTTTTTT. Protein product: CASRDRGNTGELFF. Filled out from reference TRBV7-2 and TRBJ2-2, the complete variable domain reads GAGVSQSPSNKVTEKGKDVELRCDPISGHTALYWYRQSLGQGLEFLIYFQGNSAPDKSGLPSDRFSAERTGGSVSTLTIQRTQQEDSAVYLCASRDRGNTGELFFGEGSRLTVL.